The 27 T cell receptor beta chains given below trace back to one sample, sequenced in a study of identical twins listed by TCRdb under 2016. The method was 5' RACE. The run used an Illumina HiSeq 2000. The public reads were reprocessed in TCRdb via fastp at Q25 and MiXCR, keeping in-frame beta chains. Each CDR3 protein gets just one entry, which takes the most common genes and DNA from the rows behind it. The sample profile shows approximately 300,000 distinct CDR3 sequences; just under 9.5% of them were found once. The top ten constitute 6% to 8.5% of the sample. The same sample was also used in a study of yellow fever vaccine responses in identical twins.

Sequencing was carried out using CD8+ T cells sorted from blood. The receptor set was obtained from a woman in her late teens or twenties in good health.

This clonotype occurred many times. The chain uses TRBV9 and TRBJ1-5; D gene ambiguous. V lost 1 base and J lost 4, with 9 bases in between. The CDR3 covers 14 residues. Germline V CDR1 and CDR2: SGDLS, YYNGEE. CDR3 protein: CASSVSGGNQPQHF. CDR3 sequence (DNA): TGTGCCAGCAGCGTATCAGGCGGGAATCAGCCCCAGCATTTT.

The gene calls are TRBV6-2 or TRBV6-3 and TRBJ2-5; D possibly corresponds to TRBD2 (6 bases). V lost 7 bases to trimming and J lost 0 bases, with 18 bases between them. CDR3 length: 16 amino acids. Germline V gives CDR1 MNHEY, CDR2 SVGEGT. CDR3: CASTHHSGGNQETQYF. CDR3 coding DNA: TGTGCCAGCACCCATCATAGCGGCGGGAACCAAGAGACCCAGTACTTC.

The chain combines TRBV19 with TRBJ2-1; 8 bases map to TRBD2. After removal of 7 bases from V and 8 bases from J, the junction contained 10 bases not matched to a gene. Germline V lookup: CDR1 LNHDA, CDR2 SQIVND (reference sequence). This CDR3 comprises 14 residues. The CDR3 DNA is TGTGCCAGTACCGCCGGGAGGGGAGCATATGAGCAGTTCTTC. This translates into CASTAGRGAYEQFF.

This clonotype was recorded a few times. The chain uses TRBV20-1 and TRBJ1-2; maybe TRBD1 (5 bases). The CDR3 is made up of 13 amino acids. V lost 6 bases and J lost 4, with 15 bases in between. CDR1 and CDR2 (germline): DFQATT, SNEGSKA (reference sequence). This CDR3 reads CSAGPPGPYGYTF. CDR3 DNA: TGCAGTGCCGGACCCCCGGGACCCTATGGCTACACCTTC.

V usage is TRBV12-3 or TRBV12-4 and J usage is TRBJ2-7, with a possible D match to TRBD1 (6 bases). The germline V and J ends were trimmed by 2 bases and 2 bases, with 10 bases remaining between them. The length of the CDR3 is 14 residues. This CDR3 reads CASSLRQVPYEQYF. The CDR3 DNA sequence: TGTGCCAGCAGTTTAAGACAGGTCCCCTACGAGCAGTACTTC.

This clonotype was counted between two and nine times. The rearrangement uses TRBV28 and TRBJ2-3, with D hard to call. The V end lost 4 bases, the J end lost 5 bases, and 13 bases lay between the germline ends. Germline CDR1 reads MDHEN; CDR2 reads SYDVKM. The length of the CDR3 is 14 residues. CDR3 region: CASSSETPGDTQYF. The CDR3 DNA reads TGTGCCAGCAGTTCAGAGACGCCCGGAGATACGCAGTATTTT.

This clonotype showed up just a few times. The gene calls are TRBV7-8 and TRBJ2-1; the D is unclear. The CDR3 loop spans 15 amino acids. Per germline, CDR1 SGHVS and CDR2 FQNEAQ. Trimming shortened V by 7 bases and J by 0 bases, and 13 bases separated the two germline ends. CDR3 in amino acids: CASTAGASSYNEQFF. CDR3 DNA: TGTGCCAGCACCGCCGGTGCAAGCTCCTACAATGAGCAGTTCTTC.

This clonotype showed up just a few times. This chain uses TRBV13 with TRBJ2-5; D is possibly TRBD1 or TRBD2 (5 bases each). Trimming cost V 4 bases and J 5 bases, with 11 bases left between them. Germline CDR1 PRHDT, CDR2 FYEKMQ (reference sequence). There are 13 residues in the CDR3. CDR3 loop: CASSYGARETQYF. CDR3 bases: TGTGCCAGCAGCTACGGGGCTCGGGAGACCCAGTACTTC.

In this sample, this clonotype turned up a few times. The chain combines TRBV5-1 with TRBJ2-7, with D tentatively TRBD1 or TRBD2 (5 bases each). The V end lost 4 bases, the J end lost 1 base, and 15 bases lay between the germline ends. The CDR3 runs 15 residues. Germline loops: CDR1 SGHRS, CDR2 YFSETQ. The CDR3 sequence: CASSLGRERSYEQYF. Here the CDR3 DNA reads TGCGCCAGCAGCCTGGGACGGGAAAGGTCCTACGAGCAGTACTTC.

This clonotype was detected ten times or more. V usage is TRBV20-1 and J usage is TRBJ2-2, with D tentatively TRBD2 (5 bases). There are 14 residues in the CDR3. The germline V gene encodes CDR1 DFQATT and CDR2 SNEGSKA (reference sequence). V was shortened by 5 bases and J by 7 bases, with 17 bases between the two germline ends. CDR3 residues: CSAASVPGFGELFF. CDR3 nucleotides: TGCAGTGCTGCTTCCGTGCCGGGGTTCGGGGAGCTGTTTTTT.

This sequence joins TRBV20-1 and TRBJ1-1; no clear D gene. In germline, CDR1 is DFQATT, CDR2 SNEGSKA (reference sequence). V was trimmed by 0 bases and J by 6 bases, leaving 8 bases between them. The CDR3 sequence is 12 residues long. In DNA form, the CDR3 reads TGCAGTGCTAGAGATGAAGCTGCTGAAGCTTTCTTT. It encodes CSARDEAAEAFF.

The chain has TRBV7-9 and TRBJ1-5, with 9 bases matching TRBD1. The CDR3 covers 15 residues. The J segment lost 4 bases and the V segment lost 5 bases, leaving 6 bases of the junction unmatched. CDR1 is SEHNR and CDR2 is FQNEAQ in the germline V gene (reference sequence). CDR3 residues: CASSPGTGTNQPQHF. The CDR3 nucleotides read TGTGCCAGCAGCCCGGGGACAGGGACTAATCAGCCCCAGCATTTT.

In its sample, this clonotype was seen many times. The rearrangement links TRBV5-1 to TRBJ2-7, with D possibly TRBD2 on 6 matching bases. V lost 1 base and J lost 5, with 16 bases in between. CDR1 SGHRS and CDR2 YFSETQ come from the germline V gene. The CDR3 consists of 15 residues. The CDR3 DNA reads TGCGCCAGCAGCTTGACCGGGACTCTCCACGACGAGCAGTACTTC. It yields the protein CASSLTGTLHDEQYF.

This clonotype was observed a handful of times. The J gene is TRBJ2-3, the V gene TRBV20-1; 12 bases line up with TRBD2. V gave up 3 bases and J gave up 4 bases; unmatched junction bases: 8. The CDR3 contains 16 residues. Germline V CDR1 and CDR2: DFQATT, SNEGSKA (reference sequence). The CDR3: CSASWLAGGPPDTQYF. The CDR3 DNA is TGCAGTGCTAGTTGGCTAGCGGGAGGGCCCCCAGATACGCAGTATTTT.

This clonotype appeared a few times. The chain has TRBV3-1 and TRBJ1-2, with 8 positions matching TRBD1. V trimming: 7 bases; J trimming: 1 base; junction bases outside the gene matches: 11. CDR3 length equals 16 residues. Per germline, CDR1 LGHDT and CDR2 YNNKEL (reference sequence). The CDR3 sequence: CASILGDRNRNYGYTF. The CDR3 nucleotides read TGTGCCAGCATTCTAGGGGACAGGAACCGTAACTATGGCTACACCTTC.

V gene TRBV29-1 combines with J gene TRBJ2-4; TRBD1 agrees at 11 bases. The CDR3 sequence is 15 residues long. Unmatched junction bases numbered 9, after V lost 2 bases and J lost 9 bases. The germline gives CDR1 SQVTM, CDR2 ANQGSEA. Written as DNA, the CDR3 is TGCAGCGTTGAATATGCGGGACAGGGGGTTGTCATTCAGTACTTC. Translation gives CSVEYAGQGVVIQYF.

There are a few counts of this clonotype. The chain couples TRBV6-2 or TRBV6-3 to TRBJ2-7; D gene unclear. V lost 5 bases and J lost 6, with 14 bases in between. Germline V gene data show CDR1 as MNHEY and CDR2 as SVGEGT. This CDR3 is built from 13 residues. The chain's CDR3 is CASSEDPPLEQYF. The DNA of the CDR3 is TGTGCCAGCAGTGAGGACCCTCCCCTCGAGCAGTACTTC.

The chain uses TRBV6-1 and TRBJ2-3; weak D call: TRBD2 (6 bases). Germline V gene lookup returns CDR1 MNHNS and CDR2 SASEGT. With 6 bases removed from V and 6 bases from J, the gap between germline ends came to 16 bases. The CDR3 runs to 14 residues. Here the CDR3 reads CASRERLGWDTQYF. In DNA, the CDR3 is TGTGCCAGCAGAGAACGACTAGGGTGGGATACGCAGTATTTT.

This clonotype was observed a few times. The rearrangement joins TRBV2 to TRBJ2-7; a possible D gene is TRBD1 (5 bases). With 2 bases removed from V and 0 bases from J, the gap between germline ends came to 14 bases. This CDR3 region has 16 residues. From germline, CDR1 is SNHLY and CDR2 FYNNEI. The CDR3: CASSENTGRFSYEQYF. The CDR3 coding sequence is TGTGCCAGCAGTGAAAATACAGGTCGGTTCTCCTACGAGCAGTACTTC.

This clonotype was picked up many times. The CDR3: CASSLSPGLASETQYF. Here the CDR3 DNA reads TGTGCCAGCAGCCTAAGTCCGGGACTAGCGAGTGAGACCCAGTACTTC. The rearrangement uses TRBV7-8 and TRBJ2-5; 10 nucleotides agree with TRBD2. The CDR3 contains 16 residues. The V and J ends lost 5 bases and 5 bases, in that order; junction bases with no gene match: 11. CDR1 is SGHVS, CDR2 FQNEAQ, per germline.

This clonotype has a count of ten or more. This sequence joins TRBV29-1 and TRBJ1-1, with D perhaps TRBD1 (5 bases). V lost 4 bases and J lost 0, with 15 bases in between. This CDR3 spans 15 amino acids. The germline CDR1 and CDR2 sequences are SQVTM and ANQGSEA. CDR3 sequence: CSVVGGNFLNTEAFF. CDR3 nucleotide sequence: TGCAGCGTTGTGGGGGGGAATTTTTTGAACACTGAAGCTTTCTTT.

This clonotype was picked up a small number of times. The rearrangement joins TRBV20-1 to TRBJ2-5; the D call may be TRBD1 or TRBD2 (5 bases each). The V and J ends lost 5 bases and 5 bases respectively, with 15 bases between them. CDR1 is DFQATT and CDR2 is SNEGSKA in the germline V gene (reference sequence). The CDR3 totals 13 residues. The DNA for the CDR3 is TGCAGTGCTCCCGGGACCCCACCGGAGACCCAGTACTTC. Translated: CSAPGTPPETQYF.

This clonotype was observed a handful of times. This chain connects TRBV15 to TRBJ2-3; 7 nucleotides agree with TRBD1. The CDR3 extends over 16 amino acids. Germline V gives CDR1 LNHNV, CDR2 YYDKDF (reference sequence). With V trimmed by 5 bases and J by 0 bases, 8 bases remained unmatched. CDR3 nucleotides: TGTGCCACCAGCGGGTCCGACAGGGAGAGCACAGATACGCAGTATTTT. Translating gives CATSGSDRESTDTQYF.

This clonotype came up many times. The chain's CDR3 is CASSLTDGYEQYF. The CDR3 coding sequence is TGCGCCAGCAGCCTAACGGACGGGTACGAGCAGTACTTC. V gene TRBV4-1 combines with J gene TRBJ2-7; D is unresolved. V was cut by 4 bases and J by 4 bases, with 11 bases left in between. The CDR3 loop spans 13 amino acids. Germline values: CDR1 MGHRA, CDR2 YSYEKL.

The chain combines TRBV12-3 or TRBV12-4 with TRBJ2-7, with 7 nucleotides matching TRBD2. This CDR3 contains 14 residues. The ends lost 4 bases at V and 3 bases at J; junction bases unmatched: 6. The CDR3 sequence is CASSSNRDYYEQYF. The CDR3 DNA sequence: TGTGCCAGCAGTTCGAACCGGGACTACTACGAGCAGTACTTC.

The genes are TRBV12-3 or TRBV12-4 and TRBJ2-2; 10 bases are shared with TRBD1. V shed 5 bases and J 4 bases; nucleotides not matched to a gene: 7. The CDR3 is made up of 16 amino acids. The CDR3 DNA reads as TGTGCCAGCAGTCCCTACCGGACAGGGGGCACCGGGGAGCTGTTTTTT. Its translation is CASSPYRTGGTGELFF.

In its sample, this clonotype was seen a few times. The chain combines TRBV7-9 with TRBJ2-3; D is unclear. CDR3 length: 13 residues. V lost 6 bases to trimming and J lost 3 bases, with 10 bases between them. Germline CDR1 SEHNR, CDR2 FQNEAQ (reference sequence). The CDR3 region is CASSPVGTDTQYF. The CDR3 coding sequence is TGTGCCAGCAGTCCCGTGGGGACAGATACGCAGTATTTT.